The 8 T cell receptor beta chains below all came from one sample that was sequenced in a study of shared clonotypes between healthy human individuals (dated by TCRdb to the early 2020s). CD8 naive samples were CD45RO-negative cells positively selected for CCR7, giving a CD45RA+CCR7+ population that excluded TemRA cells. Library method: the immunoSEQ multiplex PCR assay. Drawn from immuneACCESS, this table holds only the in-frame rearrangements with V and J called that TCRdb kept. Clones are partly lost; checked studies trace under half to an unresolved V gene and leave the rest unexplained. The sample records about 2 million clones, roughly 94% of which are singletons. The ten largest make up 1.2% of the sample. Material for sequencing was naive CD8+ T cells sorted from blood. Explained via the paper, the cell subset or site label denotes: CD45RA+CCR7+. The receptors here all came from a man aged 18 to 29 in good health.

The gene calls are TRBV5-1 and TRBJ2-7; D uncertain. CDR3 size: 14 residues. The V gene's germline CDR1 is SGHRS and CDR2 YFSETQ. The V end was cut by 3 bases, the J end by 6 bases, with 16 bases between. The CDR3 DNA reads TGCGCCAGCAGCTGGAAACGCATCGGCGGCGAGCAGTACTTC. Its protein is CASSWKRIGGEQYF.

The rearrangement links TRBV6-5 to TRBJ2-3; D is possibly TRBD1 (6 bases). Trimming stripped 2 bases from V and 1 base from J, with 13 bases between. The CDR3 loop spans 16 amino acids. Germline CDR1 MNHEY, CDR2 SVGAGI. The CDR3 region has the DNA TGTGCCAGCAGTTACCAGGGGCAGGTGGGCACAGATACGCAGTATTTT. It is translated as CASSYQGQVGTDTQYF.

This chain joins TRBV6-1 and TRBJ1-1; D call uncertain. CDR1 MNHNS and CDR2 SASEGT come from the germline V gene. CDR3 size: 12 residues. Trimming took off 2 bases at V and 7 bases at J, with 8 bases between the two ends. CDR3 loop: CASSEYDNEAFF. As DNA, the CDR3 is TGTGCCAGCAGTGAATACGATAATGAAGCTTTCTTT.

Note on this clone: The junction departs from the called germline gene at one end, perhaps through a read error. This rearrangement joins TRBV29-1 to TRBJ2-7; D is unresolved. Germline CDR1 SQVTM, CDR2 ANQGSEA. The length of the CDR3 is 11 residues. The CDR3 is CSVHGGYEQCF. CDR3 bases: TGCAGCGTGCACGGTGGCTACGAGCAGTGCTTC.

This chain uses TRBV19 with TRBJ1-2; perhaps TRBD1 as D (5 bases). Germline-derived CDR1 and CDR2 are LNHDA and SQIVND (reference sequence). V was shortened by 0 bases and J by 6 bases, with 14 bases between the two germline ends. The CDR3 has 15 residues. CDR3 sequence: CASSIDLWGANGYTF. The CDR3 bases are TGTGCCAGTAGTATAGATCTATGGGGCGCGAATGGCTACACCTTC.

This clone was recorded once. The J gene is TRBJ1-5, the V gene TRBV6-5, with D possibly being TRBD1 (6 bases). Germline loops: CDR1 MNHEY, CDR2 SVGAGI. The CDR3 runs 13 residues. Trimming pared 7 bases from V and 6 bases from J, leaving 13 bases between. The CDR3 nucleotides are TGTGCCAGCACCAAGGGGGGTGGTCAGCCCCAGCATTTT. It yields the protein CASTKGGGQPQHF.

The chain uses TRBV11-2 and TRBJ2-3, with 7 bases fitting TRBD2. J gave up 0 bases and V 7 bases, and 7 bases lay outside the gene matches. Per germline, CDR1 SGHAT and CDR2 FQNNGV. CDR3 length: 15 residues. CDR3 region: CASTRGRGSTDTQYF. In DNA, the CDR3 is TGTGCCAGCACCCGGGGGAGGGGAAGCACAGATACGCAGTATTTT.

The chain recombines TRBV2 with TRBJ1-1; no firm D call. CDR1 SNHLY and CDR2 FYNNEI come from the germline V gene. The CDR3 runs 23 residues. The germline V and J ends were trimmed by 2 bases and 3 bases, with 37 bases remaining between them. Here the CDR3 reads CASSEMDGSAGYSPLTLDTEAFF. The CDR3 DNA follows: TGTGCCAGCAGTGAAATGGATGGATCCGCGGGATACAGCCCTTTGACTTTGGACACTGAAGCTTTCTTT.